The 2 T cell receptor beta chains given below trace back to one sample, sequenced in a study of memory CD4+ T cells and cytomegalovirus serostatus. Single viable CD3+CD4+CD8-CD45RO+ cells were sorted as the memory CD4+ T cells. The data were produced by immunoSEQ multiplex PCR, yet TCRdb's version contains in-frame clones alone and is incomplete. The data show around 62,000 clones, with about 78% seen just once and roughly 5% held by the top ten. Sequencing was performed on memory CD4+ T cells from blood. Receptors were obtained from an adult in good health and CMV-seropositive.

With regard to this clone: Being one base from a much bigger clone, this may be a read error. The same CDR3 is also encoded by other DNA sequences in this sample. The genes are TRBV30 and TRBJ1-5; the D is unclear. V lost 2 bases, J lost 9 bases, and 14 bases lay in between. This CDR3 comprises 13 residues. The germline CDR1 and CDR2 sequences are GTSNPN and SVGIG (reference sequence). The CDR3 region has the DNA TGTGCCTGGAGTTTGGTAGGAGCTGGGCCCCAGCATTTT. Translation gives CAWSLVGAGPQHF.

The rearrangement links TRBV4-1 to TRBJ2-5; D not resolved. The CDR3 contains 12 residues. CDR1 is MGHRA, CDR2 YSYEKL, per germline. V dropped 3 bases and J dropped 5 bases, with 7 bases sitting between them. The CDR3 DNA sequence: TGCGCCAGCAGCCACCCCATGGAGACCCAGTACTTC. As protein: CASSHPMETQYF.